This TCR beta chain was captured in a study of shared clonotypes between healthy human individuals. The data were produced by immunoSEQ multiplex PCR, yet TCRdb's version contains in-frame clones alone and is incomplete. The sample carries roughly 410,000 clones, 90% to 97% recorded once. Study-wide findings and caveats: Generation of non-shared clonotypes was less probable than generation of clonotypes shared by all four donors.

Looked up from germline, CDR1 is ENHRY and CDR2 is SYGVKD. CDR3 length: 13 amino acids. V lost 4 bases, J lost 0 bases, and 6 bases lay in between. Remarks on this clone: Its antigen remains unknown.

Sequencing input: memory CD8+ T cells sorted from blood. Subset indicated: CD45RO+ cells pooled with CCR7-negative TemRA cells. The chain joins TRBV10-3 to TRBJ2-5; D is possibly TRBD1 (6 bases). This receptor was taken from a man in his thirties or forties in good health. The DNA of the CDR3 is TGTGCCATCAGTGGGACAGACCAAGAGACCCAGTACTTC. Translated: CAISGTDQETQYF.